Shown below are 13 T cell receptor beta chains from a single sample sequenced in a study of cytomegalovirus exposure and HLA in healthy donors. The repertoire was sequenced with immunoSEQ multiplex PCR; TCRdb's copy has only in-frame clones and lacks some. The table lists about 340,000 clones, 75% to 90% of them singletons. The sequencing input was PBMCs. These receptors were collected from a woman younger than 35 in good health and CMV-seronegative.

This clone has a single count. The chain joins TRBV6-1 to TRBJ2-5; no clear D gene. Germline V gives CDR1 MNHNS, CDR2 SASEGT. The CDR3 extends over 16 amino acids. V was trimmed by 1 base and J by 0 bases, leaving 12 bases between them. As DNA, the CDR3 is TGTGCCAGCAGTGAAGGGGCCCCGACAAACCAAGAGACCCAGTACTTC. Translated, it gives CASSEGAPTNQETQYF.

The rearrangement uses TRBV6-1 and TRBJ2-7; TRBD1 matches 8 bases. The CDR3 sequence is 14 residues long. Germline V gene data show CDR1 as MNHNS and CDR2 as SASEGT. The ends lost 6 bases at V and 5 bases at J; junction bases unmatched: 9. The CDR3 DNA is TGTGCCAGCAGCGACAGGGGATTTGAGGACGAGCAGTACTTC. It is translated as CASSDRGFEDEQYF.

CDR3 bases: TGTGCCATCAGGTTGCAGGGGAACACTGAAGCTTTCTTT. This encodes CAIRLQGNTEAFF. The rearrangement links TRBV10-3 to TRBJ1-1, with TRBD1 as a possible D gene (5 bases). V lost 6 bases, J lost 1 base, and 9 bases lay in between. CDR1 and CDR2 (germline): ENHRY, SYGVKD. This CDR3 contains 13 residues.

In nucleotides, the CDR3 is TGTGCCAGCAGAGGACAGGGATCCGGGGAGCTGTTTTTT. Translated: CASRGQGSGELFF. The chain couples TRBV27 to TRBJ2-2, with 8 bases that match TRBD1. With V trimmed by 6 bases and J by 6 bases, 3 bases remained unmatched. Germline CDR1 reads MNHEY; CDR2 reads SMNVEV (reference sequence). The CDR3 is 13 residues long.

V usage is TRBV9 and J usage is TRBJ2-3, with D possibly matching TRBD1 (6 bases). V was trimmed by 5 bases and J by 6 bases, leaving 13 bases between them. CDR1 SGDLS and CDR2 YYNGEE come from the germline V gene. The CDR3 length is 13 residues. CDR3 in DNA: TGTGCCAGCAGTCCGCAAAGGGGGGATACGCAGTATTTT. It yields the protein CASSPQRGDTQYF. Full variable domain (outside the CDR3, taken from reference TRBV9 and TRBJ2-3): DSGVTQTPKHLITATGQRVTLRCSPRSGDLSVYWYQQSLDQGLQFLIQYYNGEERAKGNILERFSAQQFPDLHSELNLSSLELGDSALYFCASSPQRGDTQYFGPGTRLTVL.

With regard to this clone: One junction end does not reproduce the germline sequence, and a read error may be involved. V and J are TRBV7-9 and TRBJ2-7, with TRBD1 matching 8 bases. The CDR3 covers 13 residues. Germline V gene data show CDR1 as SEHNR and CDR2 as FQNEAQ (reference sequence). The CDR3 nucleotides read TGTGCCAGCAGCTCTAGTAACCAGGACAGGGAAAACTTC. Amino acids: CASSSSNQDRENF.

As DNA, the CDR3 is TGCGCCAGCAGCCAAGATTTCGCGCAGGGAATCATCTACGAGCAGTACTTC. Translated: CASSQDFAQGIIYEQYF. The chain couples TRBV4-1 to TRBJ2-7; TRBD1 might be the D (5 bases). In germline, CDR1 is MGHRA, CDR2 YSYEKL. V was clipped by 0 bases and J by 3 bases, with 18 bases between them. This CDR3 has 17 residues.

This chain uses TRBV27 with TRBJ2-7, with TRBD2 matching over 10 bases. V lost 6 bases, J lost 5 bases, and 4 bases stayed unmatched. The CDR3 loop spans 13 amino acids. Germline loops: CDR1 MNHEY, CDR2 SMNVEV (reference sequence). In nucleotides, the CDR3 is TGTGCCAGCAGCCTAGCGGGAGTGAACGAGCAGTACTTC. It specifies CASSLAGVNEQYF.

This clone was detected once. CDR3 amino acids: CASSVEPRQLYGYTF. The CDR3 DNA reads TGTGCCAGCAGCGTAGAACCCCGACAGCTCTATGGCTACACCTTC. The chain has TRBV9 and TRBJ1-2; maybe TRBD1 (5 bases). Germline lookup yields CDR1 SGDLS and CDR2 YYNGEE. V was trimmed by 0 bases and J by 4 bases, leaving 13 bases between them. CDR3 length equals 15 residues. Based on the CDR3 plus reference TRBV9 and TRBJ1-2, the full variable domain is DSGVTQTPKHLITATGQRVTLRCSPRSGDLSVYWYQQSLDQGLQFLIQYYNGEERAKGNILERFSAQQFPDLHSELNLSSLELGDSALYFCASSVEPRQLYGYTFGSGTRLTVV.

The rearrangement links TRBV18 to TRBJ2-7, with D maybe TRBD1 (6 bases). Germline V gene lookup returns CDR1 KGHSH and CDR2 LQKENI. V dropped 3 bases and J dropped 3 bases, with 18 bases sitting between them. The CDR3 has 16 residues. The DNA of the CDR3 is TGTGCCAGCTCACCCCCCCGCAGGGGCCTCGACTACGAGCAGTACTTC. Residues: CASSPPRRGLDYEQYF.

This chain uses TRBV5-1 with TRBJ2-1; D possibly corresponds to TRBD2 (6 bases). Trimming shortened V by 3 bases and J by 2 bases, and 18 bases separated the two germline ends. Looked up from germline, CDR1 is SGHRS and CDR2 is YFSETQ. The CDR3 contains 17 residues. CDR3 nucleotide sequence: TGCGCCAGCAGCTCCCCAGATTCTGCGGGAACCTACAATGAGCAGTTCTTC. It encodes CASSSPDSAGTYNEQFF.

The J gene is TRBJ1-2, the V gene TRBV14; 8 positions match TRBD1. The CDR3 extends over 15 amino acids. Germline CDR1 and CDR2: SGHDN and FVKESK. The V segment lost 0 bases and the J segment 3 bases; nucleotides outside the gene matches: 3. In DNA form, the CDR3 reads TGTGCCAGCAGCCAAGACAGGGGGCTGGACTATGGCTACACCTTC. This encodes CASSQDRGLDYGYTF.

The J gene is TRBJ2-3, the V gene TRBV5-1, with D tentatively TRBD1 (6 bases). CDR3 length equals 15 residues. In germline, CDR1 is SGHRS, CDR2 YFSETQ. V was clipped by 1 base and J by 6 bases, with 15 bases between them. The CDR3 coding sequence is TGCGCCAGCAGCTTGACAGGGCCCCCAGTGGATACGCAGTATTTT. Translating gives CASSLTGPPVDTQYF.